The T cell receptor (beta chain) described here comes from a study of blood T cell repertoires in COVID-19. The method was immunoSEQ multiplex PCR; TCRdb's version includes in-frame clones alone and lacks a portion of them. This table has 210,000 or so clones, 70% to 85% appearing once. There are 14 residues in the CDR3. Germline V CDR1 and CDR2: KGHDR, SFDVKD. Trimming removed 4 bases from V and 2 bases from J, with 10 bases in between. The source is a man aged 55 to 70 who had recovered from COVID-19. Sequencing used PBMCs or T cells enriched from blood (not recorded which). The V and J genes are TRBV24-1 and TRBJ1-1, with TRBD1 as a possible D gene (5 bases). CDR3 DNA: TGTGCCACCAGTGAGGTAGGGGTTAACACTGAAGCTTTCTTT. This gives the protein CATSEVGVNTEAFF.